This TCR beta chain appears in the sequencing data of a study of identical twins listed by TCRdb under 2016. Background on the whole study: To test whether fetal clonotypes persist, this study deep-sequenced TCR alpha and beta repertoires from monozygotic twins, from unrelated adults of various ages, and from cord blood. To rule out contamination, the twin experiments were replicated at different times with different library preparation protocols. Beyond this particular receptor, the publication reports: Conclusions relied on cross-sectional statistical analysis, since the same donors could not be followed over many years. Zero-insertion analyses could be partly confounded by invariant T cells such as MAIT and iNKT, though diverse VJ usage argued against such confounding for most clonotypes. In monozygotic twins, out-of-frame TCR alpha sharing was systematically underestimated by recombination models, although the models agreed with sharing between unrelated individuals. Abundant cord blood beta clonotypes had fewer insertions, young adult naive repertoires showed a similar but weaker trend, and memory repertoires showed no such trend. In beta out-of-frame sequences, excess twin sharing was weaker, because having fewer shared sequences lowered the signal-to-noise ratio. Compared with coincidental sharing between unrelated individuals, out-of-frame TCR alpha sequences shared between twins had an excess of sequences with low generation probability.

Every donor in the study was a healthy Caucasian. Three pairs of female monozygotic twins, all aged about 18 to 29 years, made up the twin cohort. Miltenyi CD45RO+ enrichment and human naive T-cell isolation kits were used to isolate memory (CD45RO+) and naive T cells from PBMC. This clonotype was counted a few times. No antigen is known for it. No base quality information exists; no much larger clone differs at one position. The CDR3 runs 16 amino acids, cysteine and phenylalanine included. Of all the DNA, just the CDR3 is kept, 48 bases in frame from base 1. CDR1 MNHNS and CDR2 SASEGT are derived from the germline V gene. Germline trimming amounts to 7 bases on V and 3 bases on J, with 6 as the count of junction bases outside the gene matches. Receptors were amplified or captured by 5' RACE. Sequencer: Illumina HiSeq 2000. Template switching introduced a universal primer binding site; the final cDNA contained a unique molecular identifier, enabling accurate counting of TCR cDNA molecules. Specific primers in the conserved constant-segment region were used to synthesize first-strand cDNA for TCR alpha and beta chains. To control for contamination, every cDNA library carried two barcodes: a SMART-Mk sample barcode plus Illumina barcodes. TruSeq adapter sequences along with Illumina sample barcodes were introduced in two successive PCR steps. TCR alpha and beta cDNA libraries were sequenced on the Illumina HiSeq platform with custom primers. Under the source paper's analysis protocol: Raw reads were processed with MiGEC to extract unique molecular identifiers, and MiXCR was used to determine CDR3 positions. Recombination models were inferred per individual with the repgenHMM and IGoR tools using an EM algorithm. The analysis of shared clonotypes was done with the tcR package in R, with sharing normalized by the product of cloneset sizes. To study raw recombination free of thymic and clonal selection effects, out-of-frame nonproductive sequences were analyzed. Clones were called with MiXCR by TCRdb after fastp trimmed the public reads at Q25, and only in-frame beta chains were retained. One record per CDR3 amino acid sequence lists the most common genes and DNA. In this record, the V and J calls reflect TCRdb's handling and not the investigators' own analysis. Across this sample there are nearly 250,000 distinct CDR3 sequences, with 7% seen only once. 3% to 4% of the sample belongs to the ten largest clones.

These same records also appear under a second study, on yellow fever vaccine responses in identical twins. Per that second paper: The T cell response to vaccination in identical twins was reported by the authors to appear partly convergent and partly personalized. Focusing on identical twins, the study followed the T cell clones that responded to the vaccine, and did so with precision.

The rearranged segments are TRBV6-1 and TRBJ2-3; TRBD2 matches 14 bases in the middle. The receptor was isolated from a woman younger than 30 in good health. The sample consisted of memory (CD45RO+) T cells sorted from blood. Per the publication, the cell subset or site label means: CD45RO+ enriched T cells. The CDR3 protein is CASTEGLAGVTDTQYF. The sequenced DNA: TGTGCCAGCACTGAGGGACTAGCGGGGGTGACAGATACGCAGTATTTT.